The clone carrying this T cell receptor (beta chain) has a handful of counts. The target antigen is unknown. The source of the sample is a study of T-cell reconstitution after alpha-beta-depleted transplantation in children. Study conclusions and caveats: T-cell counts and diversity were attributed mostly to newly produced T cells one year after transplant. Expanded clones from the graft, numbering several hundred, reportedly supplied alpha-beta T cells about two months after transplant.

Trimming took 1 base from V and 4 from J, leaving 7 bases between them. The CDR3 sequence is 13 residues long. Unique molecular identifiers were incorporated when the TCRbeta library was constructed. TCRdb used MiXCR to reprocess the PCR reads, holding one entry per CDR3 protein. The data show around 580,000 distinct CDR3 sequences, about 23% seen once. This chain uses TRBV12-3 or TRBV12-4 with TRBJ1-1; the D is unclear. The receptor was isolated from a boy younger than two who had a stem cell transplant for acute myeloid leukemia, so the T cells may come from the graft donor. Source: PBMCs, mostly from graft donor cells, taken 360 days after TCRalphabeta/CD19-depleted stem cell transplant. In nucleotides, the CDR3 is TGTGCCAGCAGTTTAGGGAGGATCACTGAAGCTTTCTTT. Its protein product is CASSLGRITEAFF.